The clone carrying this T cell receptor beta chain was detected once. CDR1 is SGHRS, CDR2 YFSETQ, per germline. This CDR3 comprises 13 residues. V shed 5 bases and J 6 bases; nucleotides not matched to a gene: 3. The data stem from a study of blood T cell repertoires in COVID-19. Overall study context: Donors in the United States, Italy and Spain gave samples during acute or convalescent COVID-19. T cells, B-cell-depleted T cells, or PBMCs supplied cDNA or gDNA.

Seattle's enrolled individuals joined amid active infection and were then monitored longitudinally. Authors' processing steps: Amplification of reference gene primers was used by the study to estimate nucleated cell counts. TCRdb keeps only in-frame clones here, not all; method: immunoSEQ multiplex PCR. V and J calls and clone size are given by that table; D and trimming were obtained from the DNA. The sample contains fewer than 350,000 clones, roughly 87% of which appear only once. The chain has TRBV5-1 and TRBJ1-2; 11 positions match TRBD1. The sequence came from a man in his thirties or forties with COVID-19, enrolled during active disease. Sequencing was carried out using peripheral blood. The CDR3 sequence: CASRTGQGDGYTF. The CDR3, as DNA: TGCGCCAGCAGAACGGGACAGGGGGATGGCTACACCTTC.